These 28 T cell receptor beta chains share one sample of origin, sequenced in a study of PD-L1 blockade in urothelial cancer. Measured with immunoSEQ multiplex PCR; TCRdb has only the in-frame clones, and not every one. The data contain 100,000 or so clones, approximately 85% of them seen just once; the ten biggest clones take up 2% to 2.5%. The source material was PBMCs, sampled around atezolizumab (anti-PD-L1) treatment. The receptors originated from a man aged 50-59 years with urothelial cancer.

This clone was seen only once. The chain has TRBV7-9 and TRBJ2-2; no firm D call. This CDR3 has 16 residues. Trimming cost V 1 base and J 3 bases, with 12 bases left between them. Germline loops: CDR1 SEHNR, CDR2 FQNEAQ (reference sequence). CDR3: CASSLVTRLDTGELFF. In DNA form, the CDR3 reads TGTGCCAGCAGCTTAGTCACCAGGTTGGACACCGGGGAGCTGTTTTTT.

This sequence joins TRBV4-1 and TRBJ2-2; 14 bases are a match to TRBD2. V trimming: 4 bases; J trimming: 7 bases; junction bases outside the gene matches: 14. The germline CDR1 and CDR2 sequences are MGHRA and YSYEKL. The CDR3 contains 19 residues. CDR3 in DNA: TGCGCCAGCAGCCCTTACATTGCGGGACTAGCGGGAGTGCACGGGGAGCTGTTTTTT. This translates into CASSPYIAGLAGVHGELFF.

V and J are TRBV5-4 and TRBJ2-5; D remains ambiguous. Trimming removed 0 bases at V and 1 base at J, with 13 bases between. The CDR3 has 16 amino acids. Germline loops: CDR1 SGHNT, CDR2 YYREEE (reference sequence). CDR3 loop: CASSLVGAGVQETQYF. The CDR3 DNA sequence: TGTGCCAGCAGCTTGGTCGGCGCCGGAGTCCAAGAGACCCAGTACTTC.

This clone has only a few counts. The V and J genes are TRBV9 and TRBJ2-5; 11 nucleotides align to TRBD2. The V and J ends lost 2 bases and 5 bases, in that order; junction bases with no gene match: 14. There are 18 residues in the CDR3. Germline V gene lookup returns CDR1 SGDLS and CDR2 YYNGEE. The DNA for the CDR3 is TGTGCCAGCAGCGTGGGGTTAGCGGGAGGGTCCGGGGGGGAGACCCAGTACTTC. Its translation: CASSVGLAGGSGGETQYF.

The J gene is TRBJ2-7, the V gene TRBV5-1; D is unclear. The germline V gene has CDR1 SGHRS and CDR2 YFSETQ. Between the trimmed V and J ends, which lost 4 bases and 4 bases, there was a span of 27 bases. The CDR3 length is 18 residues. CDR3 in amino acids: CASSPADARRSPMYEQYF. The CDR3 region has the DNA TGCGCCAGCAGCCCCGCGGATGCCAGAAGATCGCCTATGTACGAGCAGTACTTC.

This sequence joins TRBV6-1 and TRBJ2-3; 8 nucleotides match TRBD1. Germline CDR1 MNHNS, CDR2 SASEGT. J gave up 4 bases and V 5 bases, and 5 bases lay outside the gene matches. The CDR3 runs to 14 residues. In DNA form, the CDR3 reads TGTGCCAGCAGTCTTGGACAGGGCCCAGATACGCAGTATTTT. It yields the protein CASSLGQGPDTQYF.

V gene TRBV4-2 combines with J gene TRBJ2-5, with a weak D call TRBD1 (6 bases). The CDR3 loop spans 17 amino acids. The germline V gene has CDR1 LGHNA and CDR2 YNFKEQ. V lost 1 base to trimming and J lost 4 bases, with 19 bases between them. The CDR3 is CASSQVVGQTNVETQYF. The CDR3 nucleotides read TGTGCCAGCAGCCAAGTAGTCGGACAGACCAATGTAGAGACCCAGTACTTC.

The J gene is TRBJ2-1, the V gene TRBV6-1, with D possibly TRBD2 on 5 matching bases. With 3 bases removed from V and 5 bases from J, the gap between germline ends came to 17 bases. Germline V gene lookup returns CDR1 MNHNS and CDR2 SASEGT. This CDR3 is built from 16 residues. The DNA for the CDR3 is TGTGCCAGCAGTGACCGAAAGTGGGAGCAGGACAATGAGCAGTTCTTC. Translating it yields CASSDRKWEQDNEQFF.

This clone was observed a handful of times. J is TRBJ2-7 and V is TRBV11-2; 12 nucleotides match TRBD1. CDR3 length: 15 amino acids. V lost 6 bases and J lost 4; bases outside the gene matches: 7. Germline V gene lookup returns CDR1 SGHAT and CDR2 FQNNGV. The CDR3 DNA sequence: TGTGCCAGCAGACCGGGACAGGGGGCGGGGTACGAGCAGTACTTC. Translation: CASRPGQGAGYEQYF.

The gene calls are TRBV7-9 and TRBJ2-5; D is possibly TRBD1 (5 bases). V dropped 0 bases and J dropped 5 bases, with 10 bases sitting between them. The CDR3 spans 14 residues. Germline CDR1 SEHNR, CDR2 FQNEAQ (reference sequence). CDR3 protein: CASSLALQGETQYF. The CDR3 DNA reads TGTGCCAGCAGCTTAGCGCTCCAGGGCGAGACCCAGTACTTC.

V gene TRBV7-9 combines with J gene TRBJ2-3; 12 nucleotides agree with TRBD2. Germline V gives CDR1 SEHNR, CDR2 FQNEAQ (reference sequence). V lost 3 bases and J lost 2; bases outside the gene matches: 6. The CDR3 length is 17 residues. The CDR3 spells CASSLTSGRRFTDTQYF. The CDR3 DNA sequence: TGTGCCAGCAGCTTGACTAGCGGGAGAAGGTTCACAGATACGCAGTATTTT.

The DNA of the CDR3 is TGTGCCAGCAGTTCTACCTTCGACAAGTCTGGAAACACCATATATTTT. This translates into CASSSTFDKSGNTIYF. The rearrangement joins TRBV2 to TRBJ1-3; D remains ambiguous. V lost 5 bases and J 1 base, leaving 15 bases between the germline ends. Germline CDR1 SNHLY, CDR2 FYNNEI. The CDR3 is 16 residues long.

V is TRBV5-4 and J is TRBJ2-5; 9 bases are a match to TRBD1. The CDR3 is 13 amino acids. The germline CDR1 and CDR2 sequences are SGHNT and YYREEE (reference sequence). V trimming: 5 bases; J trimming: 5 bases; junction bases outside the gene matches: 4. The CDR3 reads CASRRTGVETQYF. The CDR3 DNA follows: TGTGCCAGCAGGCGGACAGGGGTCGAGACCCAGTACTTC.

This chain links TRBV11-1 with TRBJ2-1; D is unclear. V lost 5 bases and J 5 bases, leaving 4 bases between the germline ends. Per germline, CDR1 SGHAT and CDR2 FQDESV (reference sequence). The length of the CDR3 is 11 residues. Here the CDR3 reads CASSPNNEQFF. The CDR3 region has the DNA TGTGCCAGCAGCCCTAACAATGAGCAGTTCTTC.

The chain joins TRBV5-4 to TRBJ2-5, with D possibly being TRBD2 (5 bases). The CDR3 is 14 residues long. Germline CDR1 is SGHNT and CDR2 is YYREEE (reference sequence). V was pared by 1 base and J by 2 bases, with 9 bases between. The chain's CDR3 is CASSLSAGQETQYF. The CDR3 coding sequence is TGTGCCAGCAGCTTGTCCGCGGGTCAAGAGACCCAGTACTTC. The whole variable domain, remainder taken from reference TRBV5-4 and TRBJ2-5, is ETGVTQSPTHLIKTRGQQVTLRCSSQSGHNTVSWYQQALGQGPQFIFQYYREEENGRGNFPPRFSGLQFPNYSSELNVNALELDDSALYLCASSLSAGQETQYFGPGTRLLVL.

Only a few counts were recorded for this clone. V usage is TRBV10-3 and J usage is TRBJ1-2; the match to TRBD1 covers 10 bases. This CDR3 has 13 amino acids. V shed 6 bases, J shed 7 bases, and the junction held 5 bases outside the gene matches. From germline, CDR1 is ENHRY and CDR2 SYGVKD. In nucleotides, the CDR3 is TGTGCCATCAGACCGGGACAGGGGTCTGGCTACACCTTC. Translation: CAIRPGQGSGYTF.

This clone is a singleton in its sample. In DNA, the CDR3 is TGCGCCAGCAGCTTGGCCTGGCAAAGCACAGATACGCAGTATTTT. The encoded protein is CASSLAWQSTDTQYF. This rearrangement joins TRBV5-1 to TRBJ2-3; D not resolved. Germline assignment: CDR1 SGHRS and CDR2 YFSETQ. This CDR3 region has 15 residues. The V end lost 0 bases, the J end lost 0 bases, and 8 bases lay between the germline ends.

V usage is TRBV6-5 and J usage is TRBJ2-5; no clear D. Germline CDR1 is MNHEY and CDR2 is SVGAGI. Trimming pared 7 bases from V and 2 bases from J, leaving 8 bases between. This CDR3 comprises 12 residues. CDR3 in DNA: TGTGCCAGCAAGAACAGACAAGAGACCCAGTACTTC. This translates into CASKNRQETQYF.

This clone was observed at least ten times. The rearrangement uses TRBV30 and TRBJ2-7, with D maybe TRBD1 (5 bases). Germline V gene sequence: CDR1 GTSNPN, CDR2 SVGIG (reference sequence). This CDR3 is built from 12 residues. The V and J ends lost 7 bases and 0 bases respectively, with 10 bases between them. CDR3 region: CAFADTSYEQYF. In DNA form, the CDR3 reads TGTGCCTTTGCGGACACCTCCTACGAGCAGTACTTC.

This clone showed up just once. This rearrangement joins TRBV11-3 to TRBJ2-2; D possibly corresponds to TRBD1 (5 bases). CDR1 is SGHNT, CDR2 YENEEA, per germline. The ends were cut back, 3 bases at V and 5 bases at J, with 10 bases in the middle. The CDR3 loop spans 14 amino acids. CDR3 coding DNA: TGTGCCAGCAGCTTCGGTCAGGGAACCGGGGAGCTGTTTTTT. Protein: CASSFGQGTGELFF.

With respect to this clone: A junction boundary mismatches the germline segment, possibly from a read error. The chain joins TRBV7-7 to TRBJ2-3; no definite D call. This CDR3 region has 13 residues. CDR1 is SSHAT, CDR2 FNYEAQ, per germline (reference sequence). The chain's CDR3 is CASSLGRADTQYF. CDR3 in DNA: TGTGCTAGCAGCTTGGGCCGCGCAGATACGCAGTATTTT.

The chain carries TRBV28 and TRBJ1-1, with no clear D. The CDR3 contains 16 residues. V lost 3 bases and J lost 1, with 15 bases in between. Germline V lookup: CDR1 MDHEN, CDR2 SYDVKM. In DNA, the CDR3 is TGTGCCAGCAGTTTCCCGATTACACAGCCGAACACTGAAGCTTTCTTT. Amino acids: CASSFPITQPNTEAFF.

The chain recombines TRBV6-5 with TRBJ2-2; D perhaps matches TRBD1 (5 bases). The germline gives CDR1 MNHEY, CDR2 SVGAGI. The V and J ends lost 4 bases and 5 bases respectively, with 14 bases between them. There are 15 residues in the CDR3. The CDR3 sequence is CASSSSRALTGELFF. The CDR3, as DNA: TGTGCCAGCAGTTCCTCCAGGGCGTTAACCGGGGAGCTGTTTTTT.

This clone showed up just a few times. In DNA form, the CDR3 reads TGTGCCAGCGCCAGTGTTTCGGGGGTCTCGCAGTATTTT. Amino acid sequence: CASASVSGVSQYF. The chain links TRBV18 to TRBJ2-3, with D perhaps TRBD2 (6 bases). Germline CDR1 and CDR2: KGHSH and LQKENI. The germline V and J ends were trimmed by 8 bases and 10 bases, with 19 bases remaining between them. The CDR3 has 13 residues.

The chain is built from TRBV6-1 and TRBJ2-1; D might be TRBD2 (6 bases). V lost 2 bases to trimming and J lost 7 bases, with 18 bases between them. This CDR3 comprises 16 residues. Germline loops: CDR1 MNHNS, CDR2 SASEGT. The DNA for the CDR3 is TGTGCCAGCAGTGAAAGGCGGGACGGGCGGAGGAATGAGCAGTTCTTC. It yields the protein CASSERRDGRRNEQFF.

The chain employs TRBV7-2 and TRBJ2-7; 7 nucleotides match TRBD2. V gave up 4 bases and J gave up 5 bases; unmatched junction bases: 8. Germline V gene sequence: CDR1 SGHTA, CDR2 FQGNSA. The CDR3 sequence is 14 residues long. The CDR3 nucleotides read TGTGCCAGCAGCTCCTTTGGGAGGGTCCACGAGCAGTACTTC. The encoded protein is CASSSFGRVHEQYF.

The chain recombines TRBV19 with TRBJ2-7; D perhaps matches TRBD2 (5 bases). CDR1 is LNHDA, CDR2 SQIVND, per germline (reference sequence). The CDR3 covers 16 residues. Trimming took off 5 bases at V and 0 bases at J, with 17 bases between the two ends. DNA of the CDR3: TGTGCCAGTAGTGCTGACATTATTGCGGGCTCCTACGAGCAGTACTTC. Its translation is CASSADIIAGSYEQYF.

The chain carries TRBV9 and TRBJ2-7; possibly TRBD1 for D (6 bases). With 0 bases removed from V and 4 bases from J, the gap between germline ends came to 14 bases. There are 15 residues in the CDR3. Germline-derived CDR1 and CDR2 are SGDLS and YYNGEE. The CDR3 region has the DNA TGTGCCAGCAGCGTAGATACAGGGTCAGGATACGAGCAGTACTTC. The encoded protein is CASSVDTGSGYEQYF.